Detailed here is one TCR beta chain. The data belong to a study of blood T cell repertoires in COVID-19. Authors' methods: Amplification of reference gene primers was used by the study to estimate nucleated cell counts. Clones were sequenced by immunoSEQ multiplex PCR, and TCRdb holds only the in-frame ones, with some missing. V, J and clone size reflect that table, while D and trimming were determined from the DNA. The repertoire includes some 100,000 clones, 75% to 90% of them detected once, and roughly 1.5% sits in the top ten. The CDR3 length is 16 residues. Trimming took 4 bases from V and 2 from J; bases not matched to a gene: 10. Per germline, CDR1 SGHDT and CDR2 YYEEEE.

This chain connects TRBV5-6 to TRBJ2-3, with 7 bases lining up with TRBD1. The sequence came from a human donor with active COVID-19. The donor label of this sample is uncertain. Material for sequencing was peripheral blood. CDR3 sequence: CASSQPMTGITDTQYF. CDR3 sequence (DNA): TGTGCCAGCAGCCAACCCATGACAGGGATCACAGATACGCAGTATTTT.